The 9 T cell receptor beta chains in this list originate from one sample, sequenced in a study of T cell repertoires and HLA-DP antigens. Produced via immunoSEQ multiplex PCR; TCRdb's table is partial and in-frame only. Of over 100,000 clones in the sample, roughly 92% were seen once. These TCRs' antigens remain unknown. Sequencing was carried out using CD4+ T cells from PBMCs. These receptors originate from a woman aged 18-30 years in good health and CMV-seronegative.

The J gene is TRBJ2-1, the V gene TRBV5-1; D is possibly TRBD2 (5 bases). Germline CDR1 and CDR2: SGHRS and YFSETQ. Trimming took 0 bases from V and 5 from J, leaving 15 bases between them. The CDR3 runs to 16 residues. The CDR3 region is CASSLVIVSGNNEQFF. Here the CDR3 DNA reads TGCGCCAGCAGCTTGGTAATAGTGTCGGGAAACAATGAGCAGTTCTTC.

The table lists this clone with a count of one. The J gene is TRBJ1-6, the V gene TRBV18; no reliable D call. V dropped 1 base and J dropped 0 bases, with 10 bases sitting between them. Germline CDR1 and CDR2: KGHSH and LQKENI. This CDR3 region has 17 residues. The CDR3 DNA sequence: TGTGCCAGCTCACCACAGCCTCTAAGCTCCTATAATTCACCCCTCCACTTT. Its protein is CASSPQPLSSYNSPLHF.

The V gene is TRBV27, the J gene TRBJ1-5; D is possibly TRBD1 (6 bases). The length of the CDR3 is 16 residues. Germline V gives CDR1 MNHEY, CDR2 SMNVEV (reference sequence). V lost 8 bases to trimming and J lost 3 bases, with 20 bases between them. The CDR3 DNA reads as TGTGCCAGCCGCCCGGAGGGGGTGGGAAACAATCAGCCCCAGCATTTT. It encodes CASRPEGVGNNQPQHF.

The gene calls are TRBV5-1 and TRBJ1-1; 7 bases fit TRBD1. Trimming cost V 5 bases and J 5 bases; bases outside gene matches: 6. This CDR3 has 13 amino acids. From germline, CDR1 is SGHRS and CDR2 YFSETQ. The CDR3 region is CASSPGGITEAFF. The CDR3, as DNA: TGCGCCAGCAGTCCAGGGGGAATAACTGAAGCTTTCTTT.

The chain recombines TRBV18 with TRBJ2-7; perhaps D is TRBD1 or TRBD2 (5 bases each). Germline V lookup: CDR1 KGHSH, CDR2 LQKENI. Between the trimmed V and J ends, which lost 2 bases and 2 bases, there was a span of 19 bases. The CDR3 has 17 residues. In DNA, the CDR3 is TGTGCCAGCTCACCAGGGGGAGTCCAGGGTCGGACCTACGAGCAGTACTTC. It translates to CASSPGGVQGRTYEQYF.

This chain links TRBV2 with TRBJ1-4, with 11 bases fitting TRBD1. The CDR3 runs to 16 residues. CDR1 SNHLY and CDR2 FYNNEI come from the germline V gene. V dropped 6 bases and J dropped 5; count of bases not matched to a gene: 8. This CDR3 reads CASRVDRGPGNEKLFF. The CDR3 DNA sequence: TGTGCCAGCAGGGTGGACAGGGGGCCGGGGAATGAAAAACTGTTTTTT.

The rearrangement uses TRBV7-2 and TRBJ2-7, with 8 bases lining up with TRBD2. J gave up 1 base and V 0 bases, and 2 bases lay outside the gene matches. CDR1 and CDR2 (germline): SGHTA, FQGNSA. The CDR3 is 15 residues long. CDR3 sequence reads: CASSLAGTSSYEQYF. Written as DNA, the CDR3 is TGTGCCAGCAGCTTAGCCGGGACTAGTTCCTACGAGCAGTACTTC.

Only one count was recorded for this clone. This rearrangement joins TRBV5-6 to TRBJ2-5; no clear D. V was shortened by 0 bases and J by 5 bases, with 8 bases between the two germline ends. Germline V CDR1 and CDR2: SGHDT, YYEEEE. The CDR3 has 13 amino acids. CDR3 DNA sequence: TGTGCCAGCAGCTTGGACCCCGGGGAGACCCAGTACTTC. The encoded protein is CASSLDPGETQYF.

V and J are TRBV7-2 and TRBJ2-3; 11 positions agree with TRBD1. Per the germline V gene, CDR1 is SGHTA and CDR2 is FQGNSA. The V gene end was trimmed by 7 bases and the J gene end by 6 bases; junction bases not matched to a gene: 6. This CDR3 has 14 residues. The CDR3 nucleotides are TGTGCCAGCATCTCCGGGACAGGGGGGGATACGCAGTATTTT. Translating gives CASISGTGGDTQYF. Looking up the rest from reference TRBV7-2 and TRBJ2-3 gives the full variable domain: GAGVSQSPSNKVTEKGKDVELRCDPISGHTALYWYRQSLGQGLEFLIYFQGNSAPDKSGLPSDRFSAERTGGSVSTLTIQRTQQEDSAVYLCASISGTGGDTQYFGPGTRLTVL.